This T cell receptor (beta chain) is from a study of CD8+ T cells in alopecia areata. Overall study: Twice daily, treated patients received 5 to 10 mg of oral tofacitinib.

Sequencing templates came from extracted RNA that was reverse transcribed into cDNA. The table came from immunoSEQ multiplex PCR; TCRdb's copy has only in-frame clones and leaves some out. The sample carries 90,000 to 100,000 clones, around two fifths recorded once. In this sample, this clone turned up a few times. Looked up from germline, CDR1 is SEHNR and CDR2 is FQNEAQ (reference sequence). This CDR3 spans 14 amino acids. Trimming pared 5 bases from V and 1 base from J, leaving 11 bases between. The source is a human donor with alopecia areata. The chain carries TRBV7-9 and TRBJ1-1; D unresolved. Sequenced material: CD4+ T cells sorted from blood. For the CDR3, the DNA is TGTGCCAGCAGCCTCCGGACGGAGAACACTGAAGCTTTCTTT. Its translation is CASSLRTENTEAFF.